The source of this T cell receptor (beta chain) is a study of blood T cell repertoires in COVID-19. In the study overall: The study drew acute and convalescent COVID-19 samples from the United States, Italy and Spain.

This CDR3 is built from 14 residues. V lost 0 bases to trimming and J lost 3 bases, with 7 bases between them. The germline V gene encodes CDR1 SGDLS and CDR2 YYNGEE. Assay used: immunoSEQ multiplex PCR; TCRdb lists only in-frame clones, some missing. Among about 160,000 clones listed, 90% to 95% were seen once. The rearrangement links TRBV9 to TRBJ2-1; no definite D call. Sequencing was performed on peripheral blood. This receptor was taken from a woman between 45 and 65 years old with acute or convalescent COVID-19. Here the CDR3 DNA reads TGTGCCAGCAGCGTAGTCCCAAACTACAATGAGCAGTTCTTC. Protein product: CASSVVPNYNEQFF.